The next 18 T cell receptor beta chains were all read from a single sample in a study of blood T cell repertoires in COVID-19. Sequencing used immunoSEQ multiplex PCR; TCRdb keeps in-frame clones, though not all of them. The sample shows approximately 63,000 clones, 85% to 90% of them seen only once. Sequencing used peripheral blood. The receptors derive from a woman of 80 years or more with active COVID-19.

The chain couples TRBV6-5 to TRBJ2-7, with TRBD2 as a possible D gene (6 bases). The germline CDR1 and CDR2 sequences are MNHEY and SVGAGI. The CDR3 length is 13 residues. The V and J ends lost 7 bases and 4 bases respectively, with 14 bases between them. The CDR3 DNA reads TGTGCCAGCAACGCGGGGAGGAAGTACGAGCAGTACTTC. This gives the protein CASNAGRKYEQYF.

The V gene is TRBV9, the J gene TRBJ2-2; D may be TRBD1 (6 bases). Per the germline V gene, CDR1 is SGDLS and CDR2 is YYNGEE. The CDR3 runs to 16 residues. V lost 0 bases to trimming and J lost 3 bases, with 12 bases between them. The CDR3 sequence: CASSVGVRGDTGELFF. The DNA of the CDR3 is TGTGCCAGCAGCGTAGGGGTCAGGGGTGACACCGGGGAGCTGTTTTTT.

Concerning this clone: This CDR3 fails to terminate in the conserved phenylalanine or tryptophan, so it likely reflects a read error. The chain recombines TRBV5-8 with TRBJ2-3; possibly TRBD1 or TRBD2 for D (6 bases each). Trimming left V 0 bases short and J 3 bases short, with 17 bases between. CDR1 is SGHTS, CDR2 YDEGEE, per germline. The CDR3 has 17 amino acids. In DNA form, the CDR3 reads TGTGCCAGCAGCTTGGGACTCGAGGGGGGTGGGACAGATACGCAGTATATT. This codes for CASSLGLEGGGTDTQYI.

The chain uses TRBV12-3 or TRBV12-4 and TRBJ2-5; D not certain. The germline V and J ends were trimmed by 7 bases and 9 bases, with 15 bases remaining between them. CDR3 size: 12 residues. The CDR3 nucleotides are TGTGCCAGCACCTCGACTTACGAAGCCCAGTACTTC. The encoded protein is CASTSTYEAQYF.

The chain uses TRBV9 and TRBJ2-4; tentatively, D is TRBD1 (6 bases). The length of the CDR3 is 18 residues. The V end lost 0 bases, the J end lost 0 bases, and 16 bases lay between the germline ends. From germline, CDR1 is SGDLS and CDR2 YYNGEE. The CDR3 loop is CASSVGSTGNLAKNIQYF. The CDR3 DNA reads as TGTGCCAGCAGCGTAGGGTCAACAGGGAATCTAGCCAAAAACATTCAGTACTTC.

The V call is TRBV11-2, the J call TRBJ2-7; 8 bases map to TRBD1. CDR1 is SGHAT, CDR2 FQNNGV, per germline. The CDR3 contains 15 residues. J lost 2 bases, V lost 5 bases, and 8 bases had no gene match. The CDR3 loop is CASSATGGWAYEQYF. CDR3 DNA sequence: TGTGCCAGCAGCGCAACAGGGGGATGGGCCTACGAGCAGTACTTC.

The chain combines TRBV21-1 with TRBJ1-2; the table's D gene call, TRBD1, was not cross checked with the DNA. TRBV21-1 is classified as a pseudogene. The CDR3 loop spans 14 amino acids. CDR3 nucleotide sequence: TGTGCCAGCAGCAAACAGGGGGGTATCTATGGCTACACCTTC. Protein: CASSKQGGIYGYTF.

This rearrangement joins TRBV29-1 to TRBJ2-5; TRBD2 is a possible D gene (5 bases). Germline-derived CDR1 and CDR2 are SQVTM and ANQGSEA. Trimming took 0 bases from V and 5 from J, leaving 7 bases between them. The length of the CDR3 is 12 residues. CDR3 sequence (DNA): TGCAGCGTTGAAGAGGGCGGGGAGACCCAGTACTTC. This gives the protein CSVEEGGETQYF.

CDR3 protein: CASNQEGGEQYF. The CDR3 bases are TGTGCCAGCAACCAGGAAGGGGGCGAGCAGTACTTC. The chain recombines TRBV6-6 with TRBJ2-7; a weak D match, TRBD1 (6 bases). Germline V gene data show CDR1 as MNHNY and CDR2 as SVGAGI (reference sequence). The CDR3 has 12 residues. Between the trimmed V and J ends, which lost 7 bases and 6 bases, there was a span of 13 bases.

The chain combines TRBV5-5 with TRBJ2-5; 8 positions agree with TRBD2. The germline CDR1 and CDR2 sequences are SGHKS and YYEKEE (reference sequence). This CDR3 has 14 residues. Trimming took 3 bases from V and 9 from J; bases not matched to a gene: 10. Here the CDR3 reads CASSSGLEGKPQYF. The CDR3 bases are TGTGCCAGCAGCTCGGGACTAGAGGGGAAGCCCCAGTACTTC.

This clone came up a few times. J is TRBJ2-5 and V is TRBV18, with D hard to call. Germline V gene sequence: CDR1 KGHSH, CDR2 LQKENI. V lost 3 bases and J lost 1, with 3 bases in between. CDR3 length: 12 amino acids. In nucleotides, the CDR3 is TGTGCCAGCTCACCGGCCCAAGAGACCCAGTACTTC. The encoded protein is CASSPAQETQYF.

The rearrangement joins TRBV11-3 to TRBJ2-2; no reliable D call. Germline values: CDR1 SGHNT, CDR2 YENEEA. This CDR3 has 14 amino acids. V lost 5 bases and J lost 0, with 7 bases in between. CDR3 sequence reads: CASSGGPNTGELFF. DNA for the CDR3: TGTGCCAGCAGCGGCGGTCCGAACACCGGGGAGCTGTTTTTT.

This sequence joins TRBV6-6 and TRBJ1-5; D is possibly TRBD1 (6 bases). The germline V gene has CDR1 MNHNY and CDR2 SVGAGI (reference sequence). CDR3 length: 15 amino acids. V dropped 4 bases and J dropped 1 base, with 11 bases sitting between them. In DNA form, the CDR3 reads TGTGCCAGCAGTTCACAGGGCCGAAGCAATCAGCCCCAGCATTTT. Its translation: CASSSQGRSNQPQHF.

The chain joins TRBV7-2 to TRBJ2-1; possible D gene TRBD1, 5 bases. V was shortened by 5 bases and J by 0 bases, with 14 bases between the two germline ends. CDR1 is SGHTA and CDR2 is FQGNSA in the germline V gene. The CDR3 totals 16 residues. CDR3 amino acids: CASSAQGWGSYNEQFF. The CDR3 region has the DNA TGTGCCAGCAGCGCCCAGGGCTGGGGCTCCTACAATGAGCAGTTCTTC.

This sequence joins TRBV11-2 and TRBJ2-1; the D gene is possibly TRBD2 (5 bases). The CDR3 consists of 14 residues. Per germline, CDR1 SGHAT and CDR2 FQNNGV. Trimming took 4 bases from V and 4 from J, leaving 11 bases between them. This CDR3 reads CASSSTRTYNEQFF. CDR3 in DNA: TGTGCCAGCAGCTCAACTAGGACGTACAATGAGCAGTTCTTC.

V and J are TRBV24-1 and TRBJ2-7; 9 bases align to TRBD2. This CDR3 has 13 residues. Germline CDR1 KGHDR, CDR2 SFDVKD. Trimming at V came to 5 bases and at J to 5 bases, leaving 3 bases not matched to a gene. The CDR3 bases are TGTGCCACCAGTGTTAGCGGGGGAAACGAGCAGTACTTC. Encoded protein: CATSVSGGNEQYF.

CDR3 coding DNA: TGTGCCAGCAGCGGCACAAGCAGGGCTACGAACACCGGGGAGCTGTTTTTT. Translated: CASSGTSRATNTGELFF. This rearrangement joins TRBV5-7 to TRBJ2-2, with D perhaps matching TRBD1 (5 bases). TRBV5-7 is filed as an ORF, its function uncertain. The V and J ends lost 4 bases and 0 bases respectively, with 16 bases between them. The CDR3 spans 17 residues.

The chain employs TRBV11-2 and TRBJ2-1; 13 bases map to TRBD2. This CDR3 contains 16 residues. The V gene's germline CDR1 is SGHAT and CDR2 FQNNGV. Losses at the gene ends were 5 bases for V and 4 bases for J; bases not matched to a gene: 5. As DNA, the CDR3 is TGTGCCAGCAGCGCGCAACTAGCGGGGGGGTACAATGAGCAGTTCTTC. Amino acids: CASSAQLAGGYNEQFF.